These T cell receptor beta chains were read from a single sample in a study of blood T cell repertoires in COVID-19. TCRdb's table, derived via immunoSEQ multiplex PCR, lists solely in-frame clones and lacks some. The sample carries 240,000 or so clones, about 80% recorded once. Sequenced input: peripheral blood. Receptors were obtained from a woman aged 80 or older with acute or convalescent COVID-19. The CDR3 runs from the conserved cysteine through the conserved F or W. D genes are given only for firm matches. Some rows mark clone size as missing; the rest say once, few, many or name a class of expanded clone.

clone_size d_call j_call v_call cdr3_nt cdr3_aa
. . TRBJ1-1 TRBV5-1 TGCGCCAGCAGCTTGCCCAGGGATTACACTGAAGCTTTCTTT CASSLPRDYTEAFF
once TRBD1 TRBJ1-1 TRBV20-1 TGCAGTGCTAGTGATGCGGGACAGGGGAACACTGAAGCTTTCTTT CSASDAGQGNTEAFF
. . TRBJ1-1 TRBV6-5 TGTGCCAGCAGAGGGAGGGGGGGGAACACTGAAGCTTTCTTT CASRGRGGNTEAFF
. TRBD2 TRBJ2-3 TRBV19 TGTGCCAGTAGTCGACTAGCGGGGGGGACTAGCACAGATACGCAGTATTTT CASSRLAGGTSTDTQYF
. . TRBJ1-1 TRBV6-5 TGTGCCAGCAGTCAACTTTCGAGGAACACTGAAGCTTTCTTT CASSQLSRNTEAFF
. . TRBJ2-1 TRBV5-4 TGTGCCAGCAGCTTTAAGAGTGAGCAGTTCTTC CASSFKSEQFF
. TRBD1 TRBJ1-2 TRBV2 TGTGCCAGCAGATACGGGACAGTCAACTATGGCTACACCTTC CASRYGTVNYGYTF
. . TRBJ1-1 TRBV5-1 TGCGCCAGCAGCTTGGTGGGGGCGTTCACTGAAGCTTTCTTT CASSLVGAFTEAFF
. TRBD1 TRBJ1-6 TRBV30 TGTGCCTGGAGTAGACGACAGGGGAACAATTCACCCCTCCACTTT CAWSRRQGNNSPLHF
. . TRBJ2-7 TRBV6-5 TGTGCCAGCAGTCGGGACACGTCTATTCTCGAGCAGTACTTC CASSRDTSILEQYF
. . TRBJ2-7 TRBV28 TGTGCCAGCAGTTTGACAGCTTCCTACGAGCAGTACTTC CASSLTASYEQYF
. . TRBJ1-1 TRBV5-1 TGCGCCAGCAGCTTGGGGGGAGAGACTGAAGCTTTCTTT CASSLGGETEAFF
. . TRBJ1-1 TRBV3-1/TRBV3-2 TGTGCCAGCAGCCGTTCCATGAACACTGAAGCTTTCTTT CASSRSMNTEAFF
. TRBD1 TRBJ1-5 TRBV6-5 TGTGCCAGCAGTCCTCAGGGGGTCAATCAGCCCCAGCATTTT CASSPQGVNQPQHF
. TRBD1 TRBJ1-2 TRBV28 TGTGCCAGCAGGTGGGACAGGGGGCGTGGCTACACCTTC CASRWDRGRGYTF
once . TRBJ1-1 TRBV5-1 TGCGCCAGCAGCTTGGCGGCAGGGGCTTTTAGGGGCACTGAAGCTTTCTTT CASSLAAGAFRGTEAFF
. . TRBJ1-2 TRBV28 TGTGCCAGCAGTTTAAAAGGCAGGCTCTATGGCTACACCTTC CASSLKGRLYGYTF
. . TRBJ1-2 TRBV6-1 TGTGCCAGCAGTGAAGCTGTAAGGGGAGGTGTAGTAAAGAACACCTTC CASSEAVRGGVVKNTF
. . TRBJ1-5 TRBV6-1 TGTGCCAGCAGTGAAGTTCGGGGTCCCAACAATCAGCCCCAGCATTTT CASSEVRGPNNQPQHF
. TRBD1 TRBJ2-7 TRBV6-5 TGTGCCAGCAGTCCTGGGACAGGTCTACTTTACGAGCAGTACTTC CASSPGTGLLYEQYF
once TRBD1 TRBJ1-6 TRBV3-1/TRBV3-2 TGTGCCAGCAGCTCACAGGGGTTAAATTCACCCCTCCACTTT CASSSQGLNSPLHF
. . TRBJ2-1 TRBV7-3 TGTGCCAGCAGCTTAAAAAGGAGCCCCTCCTACAATGAGCAGTTCTTC CASSLKRSPSYNEQFF
. . TRBJ1-1 TRBV11-2 TGTGCCAGCAGCCAGGGGCTGAACACTGAAGCTTTCTTT CASSQGLNTEAFF
. . TRBJ2-7 TRBV4-2 TGTGCCAGCAGCCAAGAAATCCGGGGGAGCTCCTACGAGCAGTACTTC CASSQEIRGSSYEQYF
once . TRBJ1-6 TRBV27 TGTGCCAGCAGTTTGTGGGCGCCGAGCTCCTATAATTCACCCCTCCACTTT CASSLWAPSSYNSPLHF
. TRBD1 TRBJ1-3 TRBV6-1 TGTGCCAGCAGTGAAGCAGTACAGGGGGCTGGAAACACCATATATTTT CASSEAVQGAGNTIYF
. TRBD2 TRBJ2-7 TRBV5-6 TGTGCCAGCAGCTTGGCCGGGGGGGGCCTAACCTACGAGCAGTACTTC CASSLAGGGLTYEQYF
. . TRBJ2-7 TRBV30 TGTGCCTGGAGTAAACATCACGAGCAGTACTTC CAWSKHHEQYF
few TRBD1 TRBJ2-7 TRBV5-1 TGCGCCAGCAGCTTGGGAAGCAGGGGGCAGGGGAGCGAGCAGTACTTC CASSLGSRGQGSEQYF
. TRBD2 TRBJ2-7 TRBV7-8 TGTGCCAGCAGCCCAGGGACTAGCGGGTTGAGCTCCTACGAGCAGTACTTC CASSPGTSGLSSYEQYF
. . TRBJ1-5 TRBV7-9 TGTGCCAGCAGCTTATCATCAGGGGTTGATCAGCCCCAGCATTTT CASSLSSGVDQPQHF
. TRBD1 TRBJ2-1 TRBV7-6 TGTGCCAGCAGCTTACGAGTATCGGGGACAGGGATTTACAATGAGCAGTTCTTC CASSLRVSGTGIYNEQFF
. . TRBJ2-1 TRBV7-3 TGTGCCAGCAGCTTAAAAGGGGTCTCCTACAATGAGCAGTTCTTC CASSLKGVSYNEQFF
. . TRBJ1-6 TRBV7-8 TGTGCCAGCAGCCCTCTAAGGGGATCCAATTCACCCCTCCACTTT CASSPLRGSNSPLHF
few . TRBJ1-2 TRBV28 TGTGCCAGCAGTCCGGATTTGACAGTTGCCAATCACTTC CASSPDLTVANHF
once . TRBJ1-5 TRBV2 TGTGCCAGCAGTGAACAGGGTTTTCAGCCCCAGCATTTT CASSEQGFQPQHF